This T cell receptor beta chain was profiled in a study of beta chain features in type 1 diabetes. This clone was detected only a few times. Its target is unknown. V was cut by 3 bases and J by 4 bases, with 7 bases left in between. The CDR3 runs 12 residues. Germline CDR1 reads KGHSH; CDR2 reads LQKENI. The sequenced template was cDNA made from the entire isolated RNA. Libraries were prepared by immunoSEQ multiplex PCR; TCRdb keeps only in-frame clonotypes and omits some of them. The sample carries about 110,000 clones, 30% to 50% recorded once. Study conclusions and caveats: The study notes PCR might favor shorter templates equally in patients and controls.

The sample consisted of stem cell memory CD4+ T cells from blood. This TCR derives from a woman aged 18-29 years in good health. The V call is TRBV18, the J call TRBJ2-7, with a tentative D call TRBD1 (6 bases). CDR3 protein: CASSPTGYEQYF. The CDR3 DNA is TGTGCCAGCTCACCGACAGGTTACGAGCAGTACTTC. Supplemented by reference TRBV18 and TRBJ2-7, the full variable domain reads NAGVMQNPRHLVRRRGQEARLRCSPMKGHSHVYWYRQLPEEGLKFMVYLQKENIIDESGMPKERFSAEFPKEGPSILRIQQVVRGDSAAYFCASSPTGYEQYFGPGTRLTVT.